One and the same sample provided the 31 T cell receptor beta chains below, sequenced in a study of blood T cells in healthy people across ages. The second PCR ran about 6 to 11 cycles with a sample-barcoded 5' primer and J-beta primers. TCRdb fed the 5' RACE reads into MiXCR, producing one record per CDR3 protein. The data contain 1.5 million to 2 million distinct CDR3 sequences, 28% of them singletons. Sequenced material: blood. The receptors were sampled from a woman between 25 and 40 years old in good health.

Remarks on this clonotype: Since a much larger clone is just one base distant, this may be a read error. The chain links TRBV28 to TRBJ2-1; 8 positions agree with TRBD1. The germline CDR1 and CDR2 sequences are MDHEN and SYDVKM. V was pared by 4 bases and J by 13 bases, with 12 bases of the junction left unmatched. The CDR3 is 14 residues long. The DNA of the CDR3 is TGTGCCAGCAGTTCGGACAGGGATGTGGAGACCCAGTTCTTC. This encodes CASSSDRDVETQFF. The entire variable domain, with the rest obtained from reference TRBV28 and TRBJ2-1, is as follows: DVKVTQSSRYLVKRTGEKVFLECVQDMDHENMFWYRQDPGLGLRLIYFSYDVKMKEKGDIPEGYSVSREKKERFSLILESASTNQTSMYLCASSSDRDVETQFFGPGTRLTVL.

Details on this clonotype: A much larger clone lies one base from this, so it may be a read error. This chain connects TRBV7-2 to TRBJ2-6; the match to TRBD1 covers 9 bases. There are 18 residues in the CDR3. The germline V gene encodes CDR1 SGHTA and CDR2 FQGNSA. CDR3 in DNA: TGTGCCAACAGCTTTCTGACAGGGGGGTGGACTGGGGCCAACGTCCTGACTTTC. Its protein is CANSFLTGGWTGANVLTF. Using reference TRBV7-2 and TRBJ2-6 for the parts outside the CDR3, the full variable domain is GAGVSQSPSNKVTEKGKDVELRCDPISGHTALYWYRQSLGQGLEFLIYFQGNSAPDKSGLPSDRFSAERTGGSVSTLTIQRTQQEDSAVYLCANSFLTGGWTGANVLTFGAGSRLTVL.

The V call is TRBV5-1, the J call TRBJ2-5; D not certain. The CDR3 runs to 15 residues. Trimming took off 4 bases at V and 5 bases at J, with 18 bases between the two ends. Looked up from germline, CDR1 is SGHRS and CDR2 is YFSETQ. CDR3 coding DNA: TGCGCCAGCAGCCGTCTGGGTATGCCGGAGGAGACCCAGTACTTC. It is translated as CASSRLGMPEETQYF.

The rearrangement uses TRBV2 and TRBJ2-5; D is possibly TRBD1 (5 bases). The V gene lost 2 bases and the J gene lost 5 bases, with 12 bases spanning the gap. Looked up from germline, CDR1 is SNHLY and CDR2 is FYNNEI. The CDR3 has 14 residues. The chain's CDR3 is CASSEKTVHETQYF. CDR3 bases: TGTGCCAGCAGTGAAAAGACAGTCCATGAGACCCAGTACTTC.

This clonotype was seen only a few times. The gene calls are TRBV7-2 and TRBJ2-4, with 10 bases aligning to TRBD2. This CDR3 has 15 residues. After removal of 2 bases from V and 13 bases from J, the junction contained 11 bases not matched to a gene. The germline V gene encodes CDR1 SGHTA and CDR2 FQGNSA. The DNA of the CDR3 is TGTGCCAGCAGCTTAAGCGGGAGGGCCAACAATGAGCAGTACTTC. Encoded protein: CASSLSGRANNEQYF.

Ten or more counts support this clonotype. The gene calls are TRBV20-1 and TRBJ2-7; possibly TRBD2 for D (6 bases). This CDR3 region has 13 residues. Germline V gene lookup returns CDR1 DFQATT and CDR2 SNEGSKA (reference sequence). V was clipped by 6 bases and J by 7 bases, with 19 bases between them. CDR3 sequence reads: CSAPGLSKREQYF. In DNA form, the CDR3 reads TGCAGTGCCCCGGGACTCTCTAAACGTGAGCAGTACTTC.

This clonotype has just one count. The V gene is TRBV7-2, the J gene TRBJ1-2; possibly TRBD1 for D (6 bases). V was trimmed by 5 bases and J by 4 bases, leaving 14 bases between them. The CDR3 length is 14 residues. Germline V gene data show CDR1 as SGHTA and CDR2 as FQGNSA. The CDR3 spells CASSPQGIPYGYTF. The CDR3 DNA reads TGTGCCAGCAGCCCTCAGGGGATCCCCTATGGCTACACCTTC. The full variable domain, with the rest looked up from reference TRBV7-2 and TRBJ1-2, is GAGVSQSPSNKVTEKGKDVELRCDPISGHTALYWYRQSLGQGLEFLIYFQGNSAPDKSGLPSDRFSAERTGGSVSTLTIQRTQQEDSAVYLCASSPQGIPYGYTFGSGTRLTVV.

The table lists this clonotype with a few counts. The V and J genes are TRBV30 and TRBJ2-3; 10 bases fit TRBD1. V was pared by 6 bases and J by 1 base, with 4 bases of the junction left unmatched. The CDR3 consists of 14 residues. Per germline, CDR1 GTSNPN and CDR2 SVGIG (reference sequence). CDR3 DNA sequence: TGTGCCTGTACCGGGACAGGGGGCACAGATACGCAGTATTTT. Translation gives CACTGTGGTDTQYF. Full variable domain (outside the CDR3, taken from reference TRBV30 and TRBJ2-3): SQTIHQWPATLVQPVGSPLSLECTVEGTSNPNLYWYRQAAGRGLQLLFYSVGIGQISSEVPQNLSASRPQDRQFILSSKKLLLSDSGFYLCACTGTGGTDTQYFGPGTRLTVL.

CDR3 loop: CASSWERAYEQYF. The CDR3 DNA reads TGTGCCAGCAGTTGGGAGCGGGCCTACGAGCAGTACTTC. The gene calls are TRBV6-2 or TRBV6-3 and TRBJ2-7; D is perhaps TRBD2 (6 bases). The CDR3 contains 13 residues. Trimming cost V 4 bases and J 2 bases, with 9 bases left between them. Germline CDR1 and CDR2: MNHEY and SVGEGT.

The chain joins TRBV6-5 to TRBJ2-3, with 7 bases matching TRBD2. V trimming: 4 bases; J trimming: 0 bases; junction bases outside the gene matches: 13. The CDR3 consists of 18 residues. In germline, CDR1 is MNHEY, CDR2 SVGAGI. The CDR3, as DNA: TGTGCCAGCAGTTTTGCCTCTGGGGGAGGGTCTAGCACAGATACGCAGTATTTT. Translating it yields CASSFASGGGSSTDTQYF.

J is TRBJ2-3 and V is TRBV3-1, with D possibly TRBD2 on 5 matching bases. Trimming pared 2 bases from V and 5 bases from J, leaving 11 bases between. The CDR3 extends over 14 amino acids. The germline V gene has CDR1 LGHDT and CDR2 YNNKEL (reference sequence). In nucleotides, the CDR3 is TGTGCCAGCAGCCAAAGGGAAGGAGGAGATACGCAGTATTTT. Translating gives CASSQREGGDTQYF.

This clonotype was observed a handful of times. The rearrangement links TRBV6-6 to TRBJ2-1; 9 bases are a match to TRBD2. The J call is uncertain, as TRBJ2-7 better fits the DNA end. Germline assignment: CDR1 MNHNY and CDR2 SVGAGI (reference sequence). This CDR3 is built from 17 residues. The CDR3 sequence is CASSYGVETSGYNEQYF. The DNA for the CDR3 is TGTGCCAGCAGTTACGGGGTGGAGACTAGCGGCTACAATGAGCAGTACTTC.

This clonotype was seen only a few times. V usage is TRBV25-1 and J usage is TRBJ2-5; D is uncertain. This CDR3 contains 13 residues. The V gene lost 6 bases and the J gene lost 4 bases, with 12 bases spanning the gap. From germline, CDR1 is MGHDK and CDR2 SYGVNS. The CDR3: CASRGNYRETQYF. The CDR3 coding sequence is TGTGCCAGCAGGGGGAACTATCGAGAGACCCAGTACTTC.

This clonotype has just a few counts. The CDR3 DNA reads as TGTGCCAGCAGTCGGGTCCGGGGAGGACTAGCGGGAGAATCCGACGAGCAGTACTTC. Translated, it gives CASSRVRGGLAGESDEQYF. The chain carries TRBV12-3 or TRBV12-4 and TRBJ2-7, with 13 positions matching TRBD2. Germline trimming cut 5 bases from V and 5 bases from J; bases unmatched to any gene: 18. This CDR3 contains 19 residues.

This clonotype was observed once. The junction and the germline gene differ at one end; a read error may be behind it. This rearrangement joins TRBV6-5 to TRBJ1-6, with D perhaps matching TRBD1 (6 bases). Germline CDR1 reads MNHEY; CDR2 reads SVGAGI. This CDR3 is built from 13 residues. Written as DNA, the CDR3 is TGTGCCAGCAGTTACGACGGGGGCCCACCCCCCCACTTT. This sequence encodes CASSYDGGPPPHF.

Worth noting for this clonotype: It may be a read error: a sequence one base away is much more abundant. The V gene is TRBV20-1, the J gene TRBJ2-7, with 8 bases identical to TRBD2. Germline CDR1 reads DFQATT; CDR2 reads SNEGSKA (reference sequence). This CDR3 is built from 16 residues. CDR3 sequence: CNARTLSSGLNYEQYF. The CDR3 DNA is TGCAATGCTAGAACCTTGTCTAGCGGGTTGAACTACGAGCAGTACTTC.

Here the CDR3 DNA reads TGCGCCAGCAGCGCCGGACAGGGATACGAAAAACTGTTTTTT. Its translation is CASSAGQGYEKLFF. The J gene is TRBJ1-4, the V gene TRBV5-1; 8 nucleotides align to TRBD1. The germline V gene encodes CDR1 SGHRS and CDR2 YFSETQ. This CDR3 region has 14 residues. Germline trimming cut 4 bases from V and 8 bases from J; bases unmatched to any gene: 7.

The J gene is TRBJ2-7, the V gene TRBV4-1; D is tentatively TRBD1 or TRBD2 (5 bases each). The germline V gene encodes CDR1 MGHRA and CDR2 YSYEKL. There are 16 residues in the CDR3. Trimming cost V 0 bases and J 3 bases, with 15 bases left between them. This chain's CDR3 is CASSQDAQVRGYEQYF. The CDR3 DNA reads TGCGCCAGCAGCCAAGATGCACAGGTGAGGGGCTACGAGCAGTACTTC.

This clonotype has ten or more counts. Written as DNA, the CDR3 is TGCAGTGCCCCACCAGGGACAGGGGAAGAGACCCAGTACTTC. Its translation is CSAPPGTGEETQYF. The V gene is TRBV20-1, the J gene TRBJ2-5, with 10 bases fitting TRBD1. Germline loops: CDR1 DFQATT, CDR2 SNEGSKA (reference sequence). V shed 6 bases and J 3 bases; nucleotides not matched to a gene: 7. The CDR3 contains 14 residues.

Ten or more counts support this clonotype. The chain has TRBV10-3 and TRBJ2-3; D is unresolved. The length of the CDR3 is 15 residues. V was trimmed by 0 bases and J by 0 bases, leaving 7 bases between them. Germline values: CDR1 ENHRY, CDR2 SYGVKD. The DNA for the CDR3 is TGTGCCATCAGTGAGTCGACCGTAAGCACAGATACGCAGTATTTT. This encodes CAISESTVSTDTQYF.

This clonotype has a handful of counts. This sequence joins TRBV6-2 or TRBV6-3 and TRBJ2-7, with 7 bases identical to TRBD1. V was clipped by 3 bases and J by 4 bases; unmatched bases: 9. The CDR3 has 15 residues. Germline CDR1 and CDR2: MNHEY and SVGEGT. CDR3 sequence (DNA): TGTGCCAGCAGTTATGGGGACAGAAGACTTTACGAGCAGTACTTC. This codes for CASSYGDRRLYEQYF.

This chain links TRBV9 with TRBJ1-4; 7 bases fit TRBD1. V trimming: 4 bases; J trimming: 7 bases; junction bases outside the gene matches: 4. Looked up from germline, CDR1 is SGDLS and CDR2 is YYNGEE. This CDR3 spans 13 amino acids. The CDR3, as DNA: TGTGCCAGCAGCATGACAGGGAGTGAAAAACTGTTTTTT. Its protein is CASSMTGSEKLFF.

V is TRBV9 and J is TRBJ2-7, with D perhaps TRBD1 (6 bases). CDR1 and CDR2 from the germline V gene are SGDLS and YYNGEE. V lost 1 base, J lost 0 bases, and 8 bases lay in between. The CDR3 runs 14 residues. CDR3 protein: CASSVWDTSYEQYF. The CDR3 DNA sequence: TGTGCCAGCAGCGTATGGGACACCTCCTACGAGCAGTACTTC.

The V call is TRBV6-1, the J call TRBJ2-5, with unresolved D. V was shortened by 0 bases and J by 11 bases, with 13 bases between the two germline ends. CDR1 MNHNS and CDR2 SASEGT come from the germline V gene. The CDR3 is 13 amino acids. The CDR3 coding sequence is TGTGCCAGCAGTGAAGCAAACGATGACTTTCAGTACTTC. Protein sequence: CASSEANDDFQYF.

This clonotype turned up a few times. A read error may produce the germline difference seen at one junction end. The chain recombines TRBV10-3 with TRBJ2-3; D is possibly TRBD2 (5 bases). The length of the CDR3 is 15 residues. Per germline, CDR1 ENHRY and CDR2 SYGVKD. CDR3 nucleotide sequence: TGTGCCATCAATGAGGGTGCGGCTCTTACAGATACGCAGTATTTT. This codes for CAINEGAALTDTQYF.

On this clonotype: This may arise from a read error, as a much more abundant clone is one base away. The rearrangement joins TRBV12-3 or TRBV12-4 to TRBJ2-7; TRBD2 might be the D (6 bases). The CDR3 runs 12 residues. V gave up 11 bases and J gave up 3 bases, with 14 bases separating them. This CDR3 is CAGREPLYEQYF. CDR3 nucleotide sequence: TGTGCCGGCCGGGAGCCCCTCTACGAGCAGTACTTC.

The rearrangement joins TRBV14 to TRBJ2-7, with TRBD2 identical over 10 bases. The CDR3 consists of 16 residues. The trim removed 5 bases at V and 3 bases at J, leaving 10 bases unmatched. The germline CDR1 and CDR2 sequences are SGHDN and FVKESK. The CDR3 nucleotides are TGTGCCAGCAGCTATCGAGCGGGAGGGCCGGTCTACGAGCAGTACTTC. It codes for CASSYRAGGPVYEQYF.

The genes are TRBV5-1 and TRBJ2-5, with 10 positions matching TRBD1. In germline, CDR1 is SGHRS, CDR2 YFSETQ. V lost 3 bases and J lost 5; bases outside the gene matches: 10. The CDR3 has 16 residues. The CDR3: CASSSGSGTGVETQYF. The CDR3, as DNA: TGCGCCAGCAGCTCCGGGTCTGGGACAGGGGTCGAGACCCAGTACTTC.

The sample holds a few counts of this clonotype. The chain uses TRBV11-2 and TRBJ1-2, with TRBD1 as a possible D gene (5 bases). The CDR3 spans 18 residues. From germline, CDR1 is SGHAT and CDR2 FQNNGV. V was shortened by 2 bases and J by 1 base, with 20 bases between the two germline ends. Here the CDR3 DNA reads TGTGCCAGCAGCTTAATCGCGGGACTGACTCCACTTAACTATGGCTACACCTTC. It translates to CASSLIAGLTPLNYGYTF.

This clonotype has just a few counts. Being one base from a much bigger clone, this may be a read error. The rearrangement uses TRBV10-3 and TRBJ2-7; D is undetermined. The CDR3 runs 12 residues. V lost 4 bases and J lost 4, with 8 bases in between. Germline V gives CDR1 ENHRY, CDR2 SYGVKD. The CDR3 bases are TGTGCCATCAGTGGGCAGGTATACGAGCAGTACTTC. Its translation: CAISGQVYEQYF.

On this clonotype: With a much larger clone just one base away, this may be a read error. The chain has TRBV20-1 and TRBJ2-5; 11 bases are a match to TRBD2. With 6 bases clipped from V and 9 bases from J, the junction kept 15 bases outside the gene matches. This CDR3 spans 15 amino acids. Germline V gene data show CDR1 as DFQATT and CDR2 as SNEGSKA (reference sequence). CDR3 in DNA: TGCAGTGCCCCCGGGCTAGCGGGAGGATGCGGGGCCCAGTACTTC. Translated: CSAPGLAGGCGAQYF.